The 2 T cell receptor beta chains in this list originate from one sample, sequenced in a study of vaccination and CD4 T cells after COVID-19 (dated by TCRdb to 2021 to 2024). The time point label, as the study defines it: late sampling 161 to 241 days after vaccination in a few convalescent patients. The treatment or condition label here, explained by the study, means: approximately nine-day PBMC culture with coronavirus spike peptide pools or control peptides (ViraFEST assay). No antigen has been identified for these receptors. Library preparation used PCR. Sequencing instrument: Illumina iSeq 100. DNA from cultured CD4+ T cells underwent TCR sequencing with the Oncomine TCR Beta short-read assay at the Johns Hopkins FTIC core. Using fastp at Q25 and MiXCR, TCRdb reprocessed the public reads and kept productive beta chains. All rows with the same CDR3 protein become a single entry with the most common DNA and genes. The sample includes under 30,000 distinct CDR3 sequences, with 36% observed a single time. Approximately 3.1% of the sample is taken by the ten largest.

This specimen consisted of CD4+ T cells from blood, cultured in vitro, obtained about 7 months after SARS-CoV-2 vaccination. The receptors originated from a human donor who had recovered from COVID-19.

This clonotype was observed a few times. V usage is TRBV28 and J usage is TRBJ2-7; TRBD1 is a possible D gene (5 bases). The germline gives CDR1 MDHEN, CDR2 SYDVKM. The CDR3 length is 13 residues. Between the trimmed V and J ends, which lost 3 bases and 2 bases, there was a span of 8 bases. CDR3: CASSLDIAYEQYF. The DNA for the CDR3 is TGTGCCAGCAGTTTGGACATTGCCTACGAGCAGTACTTC.

This sequence joins TRBV6-1 and TRBJ2-7; TRBD1 might be the D (6 bases). The germline V and J ends were trimmed by 5 bases and 4 bases, with 15 bases remaining between them. There are 14 residues in the CDR3. Per germline, CDR1 MNHNS and CDR2 SASEGT. CDR3 in amino acids: CASSRGLDRYEQYF. CDR3 nucleotide sequence: TGTGCCAGCAGTAGAGGCCTGGACAGATACGAGCAGTACTTC.